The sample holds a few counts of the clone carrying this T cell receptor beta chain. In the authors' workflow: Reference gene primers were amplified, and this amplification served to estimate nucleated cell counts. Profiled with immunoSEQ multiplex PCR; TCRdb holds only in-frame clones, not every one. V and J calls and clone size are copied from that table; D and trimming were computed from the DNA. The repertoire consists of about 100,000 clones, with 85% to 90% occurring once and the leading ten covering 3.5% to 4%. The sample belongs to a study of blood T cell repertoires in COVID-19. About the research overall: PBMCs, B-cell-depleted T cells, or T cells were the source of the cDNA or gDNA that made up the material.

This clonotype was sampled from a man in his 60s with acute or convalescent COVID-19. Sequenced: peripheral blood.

CDR3 sequence reads: CASTTTGDWGYTF. CDR3 sequence (DNA): TGTGCCAGCACCACGACAGGGGACTGGGGCTACACCTTC. The chain recombines TRBV6-5 with TRBJ1-2; 8 nucleotides align to TRBD1. Losses at the gene ends were 7 bases for V and 8 bases for J; bases not matched to a gene: 9. This CDR3 contains 13 residues. Germline V lookup: CDR1 MNHEY, CDR2 SVGAGI.